This TCR beta chain originates from a study of vaccination and CD4 T cells after COVID-19. On the study more broadly: The convalescents, six males and four females, included two who were Hispanic. The cells were exposed to overlapping spike peptides originating from SARS-CoV-2, HCoV-NL63, HCoV-OC43 and HCoV-229E for stimulation.

To note about this clonotype: What it binds is not known.

Germline V CDR1 and CDR2: GTSNPN, SVGIG (reference sequence). The CDR3 loop spans 13 amino acids. V was clipped by 8 bases and J by 4 bases, with 12 bases between them. Treatment given: roughly 11-day PBMC culture with coronavirus spike peptide pools or control peptides (ViraFEST assay). Cultured CD4+ T cell DNA was sequenced using the Oncomine TCR Beta short-read assay. TCRdb re-called the PCR reads through MiXCR, storing one row per CDR3 protein. The sample holds 9,900 or so distinct CDR3 sequences, roughly half seen once. The source of this sequence is a human donor who had recovered from COVID-19. The J gene is TRBJ2-6, the V gene TRBV30; D is undetermined. Sequencing was performed on CD4+ T cells from blood, cultured in vitro. CDR3 loop: CAVSRWGANVLTF. In DNA, the CDR3 is TGTGCCGTATCCCGTTGGGGGGCCAACGTCCTGACTTTC.